This T cell receptor (beta chain) emerged from a study of CD8 T cells in ankylosing spondylitis. Whole-study findings and limits: Earlier authors reported some of these motif variants in reactive arthritis synovial fluid and blood. What seemed typical of ankylosing spondylitis blood was a TCR beta motif built from fewer than ten highly homologous variants.

On this clonotype: What it recognizes is unknown.

In germline, CDR1 is MNHEY, CDR2 SMNVEV (reference sequence). Trimming shortened V by 5 bases and J by 5 bases, and 15 bases separated the two germline ends. The CDR3 is made up of 14 amino acids. Scientists made TCR beta libraries using quantitative 5'-RACE with molecular barcodes. From the 5' RACE reads, TCRdb called clonotypes with MiXCR, one entry per CDR3 protein. The sample holds approximately 350,000 distinct CDR3 sequences, around 15% seen once. The source material was blood, either unsorted or a sorted T cell fraction (not recorded which). This receptor was identified in a male donor with ankylosing spondylitis or in good health (not recorded which). This chain links TRBV27 with TRBJ2-5, with a possible D match to TRBD2 (6 bases). CDR3 bases: TGTGCCAGCAGTCCTCCACCCGGAGGGGAGACCCAGTACTTC. Its translation is CASSPPPGGETQYF.